Included here is one T cell receptor (beta chain) sequence, with context. A second 7 to 11 cycle PCR used barcoded and J-beta primers. TCRdb recomputed calls from the 5' RACE reads with MiXCR, one row per CDR3 protein. In the table there are roughly 2 million distinct CDR3 sequences, 49% of which are singletons. The data were taken from a study of blood T cells in healthy people across ages. Per the germline V gene, CDR1 is MNHEY and CDR2 is SVGAGI. CDR3 size: 16 residues. With 3 bases removed from V and 9 bases from J, the gap between germline ends came to 18 bases. This sequence joins TRBV6-5 and TRBJ1-6, with no clear D. This TCR came from a woman aged 40 to 55 in good health. The sample comprised blood. CDR3 DNA: TGTGCCAGCAGTTATACCCAGGCCCACGGGATTTCACCCCTCCACTTT. Translation: CASSYTQAHGISPLHF.